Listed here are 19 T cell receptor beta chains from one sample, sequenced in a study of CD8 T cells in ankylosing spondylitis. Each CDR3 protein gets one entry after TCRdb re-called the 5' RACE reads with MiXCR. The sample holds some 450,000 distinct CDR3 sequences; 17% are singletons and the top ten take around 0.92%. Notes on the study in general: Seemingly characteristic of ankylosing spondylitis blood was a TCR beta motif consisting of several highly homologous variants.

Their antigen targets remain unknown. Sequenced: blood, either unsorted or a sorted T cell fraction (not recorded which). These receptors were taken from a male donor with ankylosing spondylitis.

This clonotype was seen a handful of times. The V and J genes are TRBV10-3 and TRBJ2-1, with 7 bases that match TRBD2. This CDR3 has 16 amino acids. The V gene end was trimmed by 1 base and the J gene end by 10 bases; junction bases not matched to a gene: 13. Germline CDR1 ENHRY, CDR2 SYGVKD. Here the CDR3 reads CAISELEGLAGGEQFF. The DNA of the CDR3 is TGTGCCATCAGTGAGTTGGAGGGGTTAGCGGGCGGGGAGCAGTTCTTC.

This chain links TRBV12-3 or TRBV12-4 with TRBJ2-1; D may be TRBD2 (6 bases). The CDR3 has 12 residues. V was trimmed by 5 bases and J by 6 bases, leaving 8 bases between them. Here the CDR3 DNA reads TGTGCCAGCAGTCAGACTAGCAATGAGCAGTTCTTC. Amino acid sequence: CASSQTSNEQFF.

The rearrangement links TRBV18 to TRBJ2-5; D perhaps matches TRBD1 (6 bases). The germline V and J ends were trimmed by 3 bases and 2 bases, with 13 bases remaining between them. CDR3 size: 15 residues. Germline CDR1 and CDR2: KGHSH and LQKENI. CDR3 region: CASSPRNREQETQYF. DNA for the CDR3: TGTGCCAGCTCACCCCGGAACAGGGAACAAGAGACCCAGTACTTC.

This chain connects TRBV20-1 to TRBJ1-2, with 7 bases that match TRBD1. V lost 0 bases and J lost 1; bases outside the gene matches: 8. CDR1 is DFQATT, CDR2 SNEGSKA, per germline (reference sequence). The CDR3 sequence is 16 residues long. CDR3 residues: CSARDWTGELNYGYTF. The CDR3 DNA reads TGCAGTGCTAGAGACTGGACAGGTGAACTTAACTATGGCTACACCTTC.

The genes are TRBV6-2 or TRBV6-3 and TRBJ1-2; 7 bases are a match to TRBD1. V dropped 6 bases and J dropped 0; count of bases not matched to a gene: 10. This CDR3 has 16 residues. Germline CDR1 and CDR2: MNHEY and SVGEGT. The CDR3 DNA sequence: TGTGCCAGCAGGGGAACAGGGGCGAAAACTAACTATGGCTACACCTTC. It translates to CASRGTGAKTNYGYTF.

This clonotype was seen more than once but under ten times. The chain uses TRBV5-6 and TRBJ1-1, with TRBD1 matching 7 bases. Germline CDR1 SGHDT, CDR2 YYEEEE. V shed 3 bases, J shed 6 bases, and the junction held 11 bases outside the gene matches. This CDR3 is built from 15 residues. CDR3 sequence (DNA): TGTGCCAGCAGCTACCAGCCCAGGGGGAAGGCTGAAGCTTTCTTT. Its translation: CASSYQPRGKAEAFF.

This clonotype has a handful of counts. As DNA, the CDR3 is TGTGCCATCAGCAACCAGAATTCCTATAGCACAGATACGCAGTATTTT. This encodes CAISNQNSYSTDTQYF. The genes are TRBV10-3 and TRBJ2-3; D uncertain. Germline CDR1 reads ENHRY; CDR2 reads SYGVKD. The CDR3 spans 16 residues. V dropped 6 bases and J dropped 0 bases, with 16 bases sitting between them.

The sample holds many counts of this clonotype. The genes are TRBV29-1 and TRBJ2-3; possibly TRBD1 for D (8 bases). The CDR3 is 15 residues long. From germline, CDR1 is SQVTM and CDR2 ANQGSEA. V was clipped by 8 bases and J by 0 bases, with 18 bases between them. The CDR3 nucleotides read TGCAGCTCCACAGGGGGGGGACTCAGCACAGATACGCAGTATTTT. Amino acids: CSSTGGGLSTDTQYF.

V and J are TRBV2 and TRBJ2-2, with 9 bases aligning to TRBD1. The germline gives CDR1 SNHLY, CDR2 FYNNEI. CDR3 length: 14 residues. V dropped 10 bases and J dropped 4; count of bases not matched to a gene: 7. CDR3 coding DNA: TGTGCCACCCGGGACAGGGTTGTCACCGGGGAGCTGTTTTTT. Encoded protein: CATRDRVVTGELFF.

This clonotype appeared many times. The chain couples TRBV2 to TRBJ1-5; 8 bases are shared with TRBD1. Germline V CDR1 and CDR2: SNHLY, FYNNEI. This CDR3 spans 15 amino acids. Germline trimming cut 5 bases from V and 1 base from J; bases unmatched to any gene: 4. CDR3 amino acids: CASSRTGSSNQPQHF. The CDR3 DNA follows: TGTGCCAGCAGTCGGACAGGGTCCAGCAATCAGCCCCAGCATTTT. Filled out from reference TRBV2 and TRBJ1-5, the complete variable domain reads EPEVTQTPSHQVTQMGQEVILRCVPISNHLYFYWYRQILGQKVEFLVSFYNNEISEKSEIFDDQFSVERPDGSNFTLKIRSTKLEDSAMYFCASSRTGSSNQPQHFGDGTRLSIL.

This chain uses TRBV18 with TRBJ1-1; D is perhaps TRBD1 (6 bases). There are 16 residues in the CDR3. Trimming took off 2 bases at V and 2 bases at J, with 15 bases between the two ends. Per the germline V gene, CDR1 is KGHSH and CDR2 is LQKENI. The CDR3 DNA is TGTGCCAGCTCACCAAAGGCTGGACAGAGTAACACTGAAGCTTTCTTT. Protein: CASSPKAGQSNTEAFF.

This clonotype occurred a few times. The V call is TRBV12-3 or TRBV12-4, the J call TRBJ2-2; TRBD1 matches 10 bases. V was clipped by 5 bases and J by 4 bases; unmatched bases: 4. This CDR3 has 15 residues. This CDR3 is CASSLRTGGTGELFF. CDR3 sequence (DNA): TGTGCCAGCAGTCTAAGGACAGGGGGCACCGGGGAGCTGTTTTTT.

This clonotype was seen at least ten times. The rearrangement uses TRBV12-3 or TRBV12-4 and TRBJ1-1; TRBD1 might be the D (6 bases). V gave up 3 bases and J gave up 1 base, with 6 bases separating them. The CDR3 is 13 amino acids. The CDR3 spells CASSLTGNTEAFF. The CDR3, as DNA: TGTGCCAGCAGTTTGACAGGGAACACTGAAGCTTTCTTT.

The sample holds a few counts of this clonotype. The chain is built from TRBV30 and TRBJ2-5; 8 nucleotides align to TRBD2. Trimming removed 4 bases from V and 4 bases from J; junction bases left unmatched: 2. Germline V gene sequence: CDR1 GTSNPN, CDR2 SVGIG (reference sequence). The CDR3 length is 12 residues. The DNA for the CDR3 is TGTGCCTGGACGGGGGGGCCAGAGACCCAGTACTTC. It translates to CAWTGGPETQYF.

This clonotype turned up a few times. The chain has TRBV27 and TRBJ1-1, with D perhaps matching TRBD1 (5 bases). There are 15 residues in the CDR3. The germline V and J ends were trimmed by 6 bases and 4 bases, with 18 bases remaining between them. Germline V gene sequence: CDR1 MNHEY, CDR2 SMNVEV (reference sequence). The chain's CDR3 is CASSGRFHGGTEAFF. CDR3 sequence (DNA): TGTGCCAGCAGCGGGCGTTTCCACGGGGGCACTGAAGCTTTCTTT.

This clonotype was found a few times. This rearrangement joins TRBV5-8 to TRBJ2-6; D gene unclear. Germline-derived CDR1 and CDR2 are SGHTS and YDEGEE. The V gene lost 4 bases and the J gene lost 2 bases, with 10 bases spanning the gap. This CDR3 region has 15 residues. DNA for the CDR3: TGTGCCAGCAGCCCACGTAGGCCTGGGGCCAACGTCCTGACTTTC. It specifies CASSPRRPGANVLTF.

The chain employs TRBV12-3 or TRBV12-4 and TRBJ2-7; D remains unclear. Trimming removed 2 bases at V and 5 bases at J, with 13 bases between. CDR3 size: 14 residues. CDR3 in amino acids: CASSLRPLGNEQYF. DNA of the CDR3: TGTGCCAGCAGTTTAAGGCCCCTGGGCAACGAGCAGTACTTC.

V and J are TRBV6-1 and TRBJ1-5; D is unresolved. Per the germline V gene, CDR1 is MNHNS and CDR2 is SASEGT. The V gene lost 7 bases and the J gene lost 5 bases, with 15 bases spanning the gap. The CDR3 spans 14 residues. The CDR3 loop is CASTRGRADQPQHF. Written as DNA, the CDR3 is TGTGCCAGCACCCGAGGGAGGGCTGATCAGCCCCAGCATTTT.

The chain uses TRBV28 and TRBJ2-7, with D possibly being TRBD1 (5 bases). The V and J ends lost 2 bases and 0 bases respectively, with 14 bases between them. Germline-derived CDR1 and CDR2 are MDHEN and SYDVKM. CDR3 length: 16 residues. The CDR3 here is CASSLLTGISSYEQYF. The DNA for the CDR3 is TGTGCCAGCAGTTTACTTACAGGAATCAGCTCCTACGAGCAGTACTTC.